This T cell receptor beta chain was retrieved from a study of beta chain features in type 1 diabetes. The germline V and J ends were trimmed by 4 bases and 5 bases, with 14 bases remaining between them. The CDR3 has 14 amino acids. Germline V gene data show CDR1 as SGHAT and CDR2 as FQNNGV. Comment on this clone: The antigen is undetermined.

The entirety of the isolated RNA underwent reverse transcription, so expressed TCRB transcripts were sequenced. The average output of naive, central memory and regulatory T cell samples was approximately 3.6 million reads. The assay was immunoSEQ multiplex PCR, and TCRdb's table has in-frame clones only and misses some. Of 240,000 or so clones listed, 14% were seen once; the top ten hold roughly 0.019%. Overall study results and limits: When cDNA is sequenced, cells with high TCR expression could be over-represented. Type 1 diabetes patients had moderately but significantly shorter TCRB CDR3s in all four CD4+ subsets.

The sequencing sample was made of naive CD4+ T cells from blood. The rearrangement links TRBV11-2 to TRBJ2-5; D is unclear. The clonotype was recovered from a man aged 25 to 45 with type 1 diabetes. DNA for the CDR3: TGTGCCAGCAGCTCACCCCCCGCTCAGGAGACCCAGTACTTC. Its protein product is CASSSPPAQETQYF.